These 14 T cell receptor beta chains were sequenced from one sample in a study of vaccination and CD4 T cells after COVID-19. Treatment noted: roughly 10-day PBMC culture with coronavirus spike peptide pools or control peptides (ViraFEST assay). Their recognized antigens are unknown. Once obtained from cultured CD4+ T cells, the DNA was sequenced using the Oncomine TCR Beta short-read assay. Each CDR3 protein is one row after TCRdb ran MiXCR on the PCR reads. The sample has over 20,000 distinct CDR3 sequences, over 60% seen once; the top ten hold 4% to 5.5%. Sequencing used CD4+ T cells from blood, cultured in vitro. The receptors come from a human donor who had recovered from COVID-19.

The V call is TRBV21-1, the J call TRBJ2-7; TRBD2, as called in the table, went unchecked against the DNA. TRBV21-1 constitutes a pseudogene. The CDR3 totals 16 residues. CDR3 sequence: CASSSLGTSGMYEQYF. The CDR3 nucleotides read TGTGCCAGCAGCAGCCTCGGGACTAGCGGGATGTACGAGCAGTACTTC.

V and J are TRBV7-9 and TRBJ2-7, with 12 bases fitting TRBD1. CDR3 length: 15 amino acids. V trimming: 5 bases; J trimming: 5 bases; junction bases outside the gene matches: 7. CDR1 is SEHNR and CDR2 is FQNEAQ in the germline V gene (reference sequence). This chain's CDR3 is CASSRGDRGRHEQYF. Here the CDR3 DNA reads TGTGCCAGCAGCCGGGGGGACAGGGGGCGGCACGAGCAGTACTTC.

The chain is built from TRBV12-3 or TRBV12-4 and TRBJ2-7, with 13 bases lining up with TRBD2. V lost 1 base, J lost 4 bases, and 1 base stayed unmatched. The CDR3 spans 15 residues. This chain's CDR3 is CASSLGTSGSYEQYF. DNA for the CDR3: TGTGCCAGCAGTTTAGGGACTAGCGGGAGTTACGAGCAGTACTTC.

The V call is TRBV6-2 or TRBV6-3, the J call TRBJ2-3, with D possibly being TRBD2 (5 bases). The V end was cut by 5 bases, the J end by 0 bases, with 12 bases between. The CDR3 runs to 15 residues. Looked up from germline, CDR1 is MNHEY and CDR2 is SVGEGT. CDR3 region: CASSRLARSTDTQYF. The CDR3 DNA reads TGTGCCAGCAGTAGGCTAGCACGTAGCACAGATACGCAGTATTTT.

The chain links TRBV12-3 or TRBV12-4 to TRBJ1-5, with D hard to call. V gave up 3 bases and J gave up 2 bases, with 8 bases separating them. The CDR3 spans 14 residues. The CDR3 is CASSFAAGNQPQHF. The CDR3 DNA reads TGTGCCAGCAGTTTTGCGGCAGGCAATCAGCCCCAGCATTTT.

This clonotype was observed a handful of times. CDR3 amino acids: CSAPKYGFSGNTIYF. The DNA of the CDR3 is TGCAGTGCCCCAAAGTACGGATTCTCTGGAAACACCATATATTTT. This chain uses TRBV20-1 with TRBJ1-3; the D is unclear. The CDR3 sequence is 15 residues long. V was shortened by 6 bases and J by 0 bases, with 15 bases between the two germline ends. CDR1 and CDR2 from the germline V gene are DFQATT and SNEGSKA (reference sequence).

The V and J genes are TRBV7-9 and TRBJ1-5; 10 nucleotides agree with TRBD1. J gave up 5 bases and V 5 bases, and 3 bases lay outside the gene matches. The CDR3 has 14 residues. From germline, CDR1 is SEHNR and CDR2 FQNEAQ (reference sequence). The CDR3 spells CASSRDRGDQPQHF. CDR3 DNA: TGTGCCAGCAGCCGGGACAGGGGCGATCAGCCCCAGCATTTT. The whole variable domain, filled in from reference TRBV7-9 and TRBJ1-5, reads DTGVSQNPRHKITKRGQNVTFRCDPISEHNRLYWYRQTLGQGPEFLTYFQNEAQLEKSRLLSDRFSAERPKGSFSTLEIQRTEQGDSAMYLCASSRDRGDQPQHFGDGTRLSIL.

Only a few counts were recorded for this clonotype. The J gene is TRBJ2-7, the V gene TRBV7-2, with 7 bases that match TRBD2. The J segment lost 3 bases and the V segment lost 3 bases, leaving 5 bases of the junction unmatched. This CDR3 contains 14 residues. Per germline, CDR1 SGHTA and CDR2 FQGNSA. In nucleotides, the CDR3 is TGTGCCAGCAGCTTCACTAGCGCAGGCTACGAGCAGTACTTC. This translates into CASSFTSAGYEQYF.

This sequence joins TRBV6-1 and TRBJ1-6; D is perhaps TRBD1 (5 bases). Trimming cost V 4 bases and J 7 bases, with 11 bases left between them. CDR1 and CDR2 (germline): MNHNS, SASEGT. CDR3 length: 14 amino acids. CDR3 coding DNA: TGTGCCAGCAGTGTCGACAGAAGAAATTCACCCCTCCACTTT. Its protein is CASSVDRRNSPLHF.

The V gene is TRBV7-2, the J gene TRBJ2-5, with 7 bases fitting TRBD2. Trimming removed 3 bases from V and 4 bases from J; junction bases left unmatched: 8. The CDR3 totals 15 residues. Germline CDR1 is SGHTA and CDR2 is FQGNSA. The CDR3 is CASSFPSGRRETQYF. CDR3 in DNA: TGTGCCAGCAGCTTCCCTAGCGGCCGACGAGAGACCCAGTACTTC.

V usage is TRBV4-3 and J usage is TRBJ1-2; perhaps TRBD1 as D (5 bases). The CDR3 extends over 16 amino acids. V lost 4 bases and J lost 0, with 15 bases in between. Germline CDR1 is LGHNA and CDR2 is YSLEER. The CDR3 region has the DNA TGCGCCAGCAGCCCCGAGCGCGGGGCCTCTAACTATGGCTACACCTTC. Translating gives CASSPERGASNYGYTF.

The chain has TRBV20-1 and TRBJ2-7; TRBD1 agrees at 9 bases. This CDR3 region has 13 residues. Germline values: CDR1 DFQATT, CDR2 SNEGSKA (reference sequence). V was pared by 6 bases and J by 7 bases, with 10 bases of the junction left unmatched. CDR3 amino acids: CSAGRDRAKEQYF. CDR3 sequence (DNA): TGCAGTGCGGGCCGGGACAGGGCCAAAGAGCAGTACTTC.

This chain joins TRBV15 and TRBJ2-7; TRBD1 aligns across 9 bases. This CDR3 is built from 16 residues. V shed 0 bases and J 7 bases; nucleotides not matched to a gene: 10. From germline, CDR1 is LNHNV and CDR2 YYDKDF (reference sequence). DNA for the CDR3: TGTGCCACCAGCAGAGATCGGGGGACAGGGTCGAGGGAGCAGTACTTC. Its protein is CATSRDRGTGSREQYF.

CDR3 region: CASSQTIPGPGGYTF. The CDR3 DNA is TGCGCCAGCAGCCAAACGATCCCGGGTCCCGGGGGCTACACCTTC. V usage is TRBV4-1 and J usage is TRBJ1-2; D gene unclear. The CDR3 runs to 15 residues. Germline V CDR1 and CDR2: MGHRA, YSYEKL. The V end was cut by 2 bases, the J end by 8 bases, with 18 bases between.